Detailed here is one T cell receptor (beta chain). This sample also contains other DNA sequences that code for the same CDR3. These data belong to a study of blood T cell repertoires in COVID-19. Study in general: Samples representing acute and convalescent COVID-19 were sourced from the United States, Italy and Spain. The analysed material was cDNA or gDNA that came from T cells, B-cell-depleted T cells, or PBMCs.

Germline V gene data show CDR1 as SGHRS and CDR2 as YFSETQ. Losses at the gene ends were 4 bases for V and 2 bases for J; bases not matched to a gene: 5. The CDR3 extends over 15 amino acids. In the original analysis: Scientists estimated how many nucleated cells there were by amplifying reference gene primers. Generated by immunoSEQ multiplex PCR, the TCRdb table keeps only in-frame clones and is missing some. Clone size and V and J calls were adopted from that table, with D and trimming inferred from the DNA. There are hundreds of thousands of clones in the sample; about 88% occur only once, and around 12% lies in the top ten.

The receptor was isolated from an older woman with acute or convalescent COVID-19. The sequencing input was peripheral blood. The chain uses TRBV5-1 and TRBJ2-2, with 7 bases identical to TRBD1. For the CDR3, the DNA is TGCGCCAGCAGCGAAGGACAGGTTAACACCGGGGAGCTGTTTTTT. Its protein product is CASSEGQVNTGELFF.